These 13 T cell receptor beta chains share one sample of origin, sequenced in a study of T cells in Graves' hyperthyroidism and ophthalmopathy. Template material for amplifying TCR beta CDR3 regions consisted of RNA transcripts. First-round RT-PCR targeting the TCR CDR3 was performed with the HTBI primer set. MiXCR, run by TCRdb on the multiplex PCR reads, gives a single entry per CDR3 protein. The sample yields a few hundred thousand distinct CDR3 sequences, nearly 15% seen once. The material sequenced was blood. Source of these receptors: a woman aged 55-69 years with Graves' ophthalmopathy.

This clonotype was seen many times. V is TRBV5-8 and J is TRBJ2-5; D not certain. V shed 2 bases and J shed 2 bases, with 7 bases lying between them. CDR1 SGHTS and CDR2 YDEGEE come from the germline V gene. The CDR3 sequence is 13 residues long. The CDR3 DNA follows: TGTGCCAGCAGCTTTTTCGGACAAGAGACCCAGTACTTC. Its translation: CASSFFGQETQYF.

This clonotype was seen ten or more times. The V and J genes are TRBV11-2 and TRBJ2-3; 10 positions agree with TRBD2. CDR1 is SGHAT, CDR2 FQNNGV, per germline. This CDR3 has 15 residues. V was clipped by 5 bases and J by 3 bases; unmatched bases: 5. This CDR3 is CASSRQAGGTDTQYF. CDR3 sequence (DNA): TGTGCCAGCAGCCGGCAAGCGGGAGGGACAGATACGCAGTATTTT.

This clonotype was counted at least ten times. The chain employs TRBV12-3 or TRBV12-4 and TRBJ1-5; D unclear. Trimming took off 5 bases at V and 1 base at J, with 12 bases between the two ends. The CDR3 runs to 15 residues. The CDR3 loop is CASSRDRKSNQPQHF. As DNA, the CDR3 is TGTGCCAGCAGTCGAGACCGCAAAAGCAATCAGCCCCAGCATTTT.

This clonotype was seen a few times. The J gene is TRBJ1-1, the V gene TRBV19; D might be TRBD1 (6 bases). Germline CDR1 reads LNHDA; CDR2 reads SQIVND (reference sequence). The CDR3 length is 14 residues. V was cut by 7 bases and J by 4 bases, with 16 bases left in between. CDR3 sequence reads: CASTPTGPGTEAFF. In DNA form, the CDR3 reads TGTGCCAGTACCCCTACAGGGCCGGGCACTGAAGCTTTCTTT. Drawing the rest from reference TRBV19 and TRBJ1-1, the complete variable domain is DGGITQSPKYLFRKEGQNVTLSCEQNLNHDAMYWYRQDPGQGLRLIYYSQIVNDFQKGDIAEGYSVSREKKESFPLTVTSAQKNPTAFYLCASTPTGPGTEAFFGQGTRLTVV.

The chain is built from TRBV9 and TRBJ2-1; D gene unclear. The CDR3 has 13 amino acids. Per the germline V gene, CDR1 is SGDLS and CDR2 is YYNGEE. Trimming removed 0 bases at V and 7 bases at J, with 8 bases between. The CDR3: CASSVAPGNEQFF. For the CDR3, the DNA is TGTGCCAGCAGCGTAGCCCCCGGGAATGAGCAGTTCTTC.

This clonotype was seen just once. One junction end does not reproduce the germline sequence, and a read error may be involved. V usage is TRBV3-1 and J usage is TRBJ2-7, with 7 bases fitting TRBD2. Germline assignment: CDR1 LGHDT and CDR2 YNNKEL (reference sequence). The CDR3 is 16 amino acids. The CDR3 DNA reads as TGTGCCAGCAGCCTCCCGGGCGGGAGTTACTCCTACGAGCAGTGCTTC. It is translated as CASSLPGGSYSYEQCF.

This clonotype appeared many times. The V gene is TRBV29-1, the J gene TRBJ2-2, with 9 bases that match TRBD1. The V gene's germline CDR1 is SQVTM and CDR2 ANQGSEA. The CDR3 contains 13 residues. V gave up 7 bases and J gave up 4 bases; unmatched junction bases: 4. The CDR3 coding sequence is TGCAGCGGGAGACAGGGGGTCACCGGGGAGCTGTTTTTT. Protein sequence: CSGRQGVTGELFF.

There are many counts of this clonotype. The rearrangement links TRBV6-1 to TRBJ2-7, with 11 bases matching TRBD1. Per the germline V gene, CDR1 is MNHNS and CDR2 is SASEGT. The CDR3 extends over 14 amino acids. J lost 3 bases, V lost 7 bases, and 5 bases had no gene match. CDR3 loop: CASIGTGGFYEQYF. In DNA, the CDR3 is TGTGCCAGCATTGGGACAGGGGGTTTCTACGAGCAGTACTTC.

The DNA of the CDR3 is TGCAGTGCTGGGGAAACAGGGGGCCAGGGCTACACCTTC. Amino acid sequence: CSAGETGGQGYTF. The rearrangement links TRBV20-1 to TRBJ1-2; 9 nucleotides match TRBD1. The ends lost 5 bases at V and 8 bases at J; junction bases unmatched: 9. The CDR3 consists of 13 residues. Looked up from germline, CDR1 is DFQATT and CDR2 is SNEGSKA (reference sequence).

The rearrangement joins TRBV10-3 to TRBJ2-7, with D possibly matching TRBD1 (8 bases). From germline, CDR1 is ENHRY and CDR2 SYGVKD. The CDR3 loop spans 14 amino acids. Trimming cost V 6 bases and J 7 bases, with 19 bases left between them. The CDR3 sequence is CAIRDRGGLDEQYF. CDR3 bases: TGTGCCATCAGAGACAGGGGAGGGCTCGATGAGCAGTACTTC.

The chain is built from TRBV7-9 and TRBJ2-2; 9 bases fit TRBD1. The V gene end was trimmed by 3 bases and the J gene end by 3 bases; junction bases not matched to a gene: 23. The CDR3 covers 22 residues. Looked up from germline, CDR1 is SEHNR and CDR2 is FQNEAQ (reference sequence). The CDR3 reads CASSFSSQLWDRAGRDTGELFF. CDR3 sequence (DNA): TGTGCCAGCAGCTTTAGCTCCCAGCTCTGGGACAGGGCAGGTAGAGACACCGGGGAGCTGTTTTTT.

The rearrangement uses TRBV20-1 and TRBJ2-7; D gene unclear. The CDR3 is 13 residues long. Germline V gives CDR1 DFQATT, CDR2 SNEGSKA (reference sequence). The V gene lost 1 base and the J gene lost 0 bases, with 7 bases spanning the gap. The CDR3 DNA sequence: TGCAGTGCTAGAGGAGCTGACTCCTACGAGCAGTACTTC. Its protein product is CSARGADSYEQYF.

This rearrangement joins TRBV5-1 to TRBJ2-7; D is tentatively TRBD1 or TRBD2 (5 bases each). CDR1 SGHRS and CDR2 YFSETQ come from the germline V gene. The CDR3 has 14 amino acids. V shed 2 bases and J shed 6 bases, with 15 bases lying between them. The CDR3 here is CASSFSQVGVEQYF. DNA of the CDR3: TGCGCCAGCAGCTTCTCACAGGTGGGGGTCGAGCAGTACTTC.